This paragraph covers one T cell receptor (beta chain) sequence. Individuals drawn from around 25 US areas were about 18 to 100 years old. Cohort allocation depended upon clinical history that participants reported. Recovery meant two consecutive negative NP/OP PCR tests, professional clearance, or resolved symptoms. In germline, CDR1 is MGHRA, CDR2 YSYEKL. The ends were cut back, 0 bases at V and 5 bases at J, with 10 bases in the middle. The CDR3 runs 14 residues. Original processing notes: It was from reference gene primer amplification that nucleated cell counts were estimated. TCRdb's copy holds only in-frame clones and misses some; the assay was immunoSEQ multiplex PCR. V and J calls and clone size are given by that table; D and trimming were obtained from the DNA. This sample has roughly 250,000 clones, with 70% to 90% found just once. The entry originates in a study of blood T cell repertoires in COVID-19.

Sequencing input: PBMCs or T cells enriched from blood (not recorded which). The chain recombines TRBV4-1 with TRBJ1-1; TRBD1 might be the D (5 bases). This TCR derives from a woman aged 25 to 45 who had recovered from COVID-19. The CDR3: CASSQEGGGTEAFF. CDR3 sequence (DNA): TGCGCCAGCAGCCAAGAGGGCGGGGGGACTGAAGCTTTCTTT.